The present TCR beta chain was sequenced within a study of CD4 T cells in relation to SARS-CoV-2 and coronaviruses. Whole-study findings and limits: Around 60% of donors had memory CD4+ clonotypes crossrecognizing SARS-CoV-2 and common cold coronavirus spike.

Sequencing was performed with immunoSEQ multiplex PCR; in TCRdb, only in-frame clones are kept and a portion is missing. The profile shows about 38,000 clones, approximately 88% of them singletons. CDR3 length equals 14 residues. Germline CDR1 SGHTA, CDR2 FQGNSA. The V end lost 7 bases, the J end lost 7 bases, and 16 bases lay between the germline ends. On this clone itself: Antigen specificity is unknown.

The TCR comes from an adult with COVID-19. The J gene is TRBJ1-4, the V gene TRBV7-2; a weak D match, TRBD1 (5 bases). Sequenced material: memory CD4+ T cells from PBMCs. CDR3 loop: CASTDQGFGEKLFF. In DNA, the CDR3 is TGTGCCAGCACCGACCAGGGATTCGGTGAAAAACTGTTTTTT.